Sequencing of this TCR beta chain was carried out in a study of T cell responses to AZD1222 COVID-19 vaccine. After removal of 7 bases from V and 3 bases from J, the junction contained 5 bases not matched to a gene. Germline CDR1 SNHLY, CDR2 FYNNEI. CDR3 length: 14 residues. Some clones are missing from TCRdb's copy, which holds only in-frame ones; the method was immunoSEQ multiplex PCR. The sample carries under 130,000 clones, around 90% recorded once. The rearrangement links TRBV2 to TRBJ2-2, with 7 bases identical to TRBD1. This sequence originates from an adult in good health. This specimen consisted of peripheral blood, obtained on day 0 of AZD1222 vaccination. CDR3 DNA: TGTGCCAGCACAAGAGGGGGCGACACCGGGGAGCTGTTTTTT. It translates to CASTRGGDTGELFF.